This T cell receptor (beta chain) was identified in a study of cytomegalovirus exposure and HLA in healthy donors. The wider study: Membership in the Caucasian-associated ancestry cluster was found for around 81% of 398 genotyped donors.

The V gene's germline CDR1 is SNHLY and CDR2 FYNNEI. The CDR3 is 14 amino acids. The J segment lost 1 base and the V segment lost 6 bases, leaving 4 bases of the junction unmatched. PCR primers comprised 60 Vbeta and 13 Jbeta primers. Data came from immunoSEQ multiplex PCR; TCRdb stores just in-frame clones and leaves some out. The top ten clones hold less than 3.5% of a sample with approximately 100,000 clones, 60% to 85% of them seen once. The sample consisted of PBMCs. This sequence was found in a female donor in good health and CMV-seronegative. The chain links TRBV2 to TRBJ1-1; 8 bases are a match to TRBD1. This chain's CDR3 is CASRDREGNTEAFF. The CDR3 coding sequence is TGTGCCAGCAGGGACAGGGAAGGGAACACTGAAGCTTTCTTT.